The present T cell receptor (beta chain) was sequenced within a study of beta chain features in type 1 diabetes. The overall study: Examination spanned about 99 million sorted cells from all samples.

Isolated RNA was reverse transcribed in full, so expressed TCRB transcripts were sequenced. The assay was immunoSEQ multiplex PCR, and TCRdb's table has in-frame clones only and misses some. The data show about 290,000 clones, approximately 8.1% seen once. Trimming cost V 5 bases and J 5 bases, with 12 bases left between them. Germline lookup yields CDR1 LNHDA and CDR2 SQIVND (reference sequence). This CDR3 contains 13 residues. Via CD45RO/CCR7/CD25/CD127/CD95/CD27, cells of the CD4+ naive, central memory, regulatory and stem cell-like memory subsets were sorted. This clone was counted ten times or more. The antigen is not known. Findings and caveats of the study: PCR might show a preference for shorter templates, equally across patients and controls. Within each of all four CD4+ subsets, Type 1 diabetes patients had TCRB CDR3s that were moderately but significantly shorter.

Sequenced input: central memory CD4+ T cells from blood. This TCR derives from a woman in her late teens or twenties in good health. The gene calls are TRBV19 and TRBJ2-5, with a possible D match to TRBD1 (6 bases). The CDR3 region is CASSSQGSETQYF. The CDR3 DNA is TGTGCCAGTAGTTCGCAGGGGTCCGAGACCCAGTACTTC.